The entry below describes one T cell receptor beta chain. Its cognate antigen is unknown. Reverse transcribing all isolated RNA meant expressed TCRB transcripts were sequenced. About 3.3 million reads, on average, came from each naive, central memory and regulatory T cell sample. TCRdb's copy holds only in-frame clones and misses some; the assay was immunoSEQ multiplex PCR. The sample includes some 63,000 clones, just under 50% of them seen just once. The record originates from a study of beta chain features in type 1 diabetes. The study's findings and limits: For Type 1 diabetes patients, all four CD4+ subsets carried TCRB CDR3s that were moderately but significantly shorter. VDJ junctions in type 1 diabetes patients carried more deletions and fewer insertions.

Purity above 95% was achieved in all sorted populations. The CDR3 spans 13 residues. V was shortened by 0 bases and J by 1 base, with 6 bases between the two germline ends. The germline gives CDR1 GTSNPN, CDR2 SVGIG (reference sequence). The sequenced material came from central memory CD4+ T cells from blood. This rearrangement joins TRBV30 to TRBJ2-5; a possible D gene is TRBD2 (5 bases). The sequence was obtained from a man younger than 40 with type 1 diabetes. The CDR3 loop reads CAWSVLAQETQYF. CDR3 DNA sequence: TGTGCCTGGAGTGTCCTAGCCCAAGAGACCCAGTACTTC.